This is a list of T cell receptor beta chains from one sample in a study of human T cells and chemical hapten exposure. TCRdb reanalysed the RACE reads using MiXCR and keeps one entry per CDR3 protein. This sample has fewer than 85,000 distinct CDR3 sequences, with 10% found just once. The source material was whole blood, sampled in connection with sensitization to the hapten diphenylcyclopropenone (DPC). These TCRs come from a young woman with alopecia areata. Some clones in this sample may be carry-over from other donors' samples. Both conserved end residues are trimmed from each CDR3. D genes are given only for firm matches.

>TRBJ2-1|-|TRBV28
ASSFGSSYNEQF
>TRBJ2-7|TRBD1|TRBV5-1
ASSLARGHDYEQY
>TRBJ2-4|-|TRBV12-3/TRBV12-4
ATRADSKNIQY
>TRBJ2-5|TRBD2|TRBV2
ASSPRPTSGWETQY
>TRBJ2-7|-|TRBV14
ASSRHTSTY
>TRBJ2-1|TRBD2|TRBV29-1
SAQRGTSNEQF
>TRBJ2-1|TRBD2|TRBV11-1
ASSRTSGSENEQF
>TRBJ1-1|-|TRBV11-2
ASSLVRWHTEAF
>TRBJ2-7|-|TRBV7-7
ASSLKQEGYEQY
>TRBJ1-6|-|TRBV19
ASSQIPAGTGGSPLH
>TRBJ1-1|TRBD1|TRBV24-1
ATSGTGAEAF
>TRBJ2-1|-|TRBV29-1
SAATRDRYGNEQF
>TRBJ2-5|-|TRBV5-1
ASSLADVGQETQY
>TRBJ1-6|TRBD1|TRBV11-2
ASSLAGLGQTNSPLH
>TRBJ2-4|-|TRBV20-1
SADGASLARNIQY
>TRBJ1-5|-|TRBV6-5
ASSQGSNQPQH
>TRBJ2-1|-|TRBV4-1
ASSQERVAQVLSEQF
>TRBJ1-5|-|TRBV29-1
SVGTGRNQPQH
>TRBJ2-3|TRBD2|TRBV28
ASRGQGSGRAVDTQY
>TRBJ2-7|TRBD2|TRBV4-1
ASSQDGLAGYEQY
>TRBJ2-4|-|TRBV12-3/TRBV12-4
ASTRDLAKNIQY
>TRBJ2-7|-|TRBV10-2
ASSEQRSSYEQY